A single sample is the source of the 11 T cell receptor beta chains below, sequenced in a study of T cells in Graves' hyperthyroidism and ophthalmopathy. Amplification of TCR beta CDR3 regions used RNA as the template. With the HTBI primer set, the TCR CDR3 went through a first round of RT-PCR. TCRdb reanalysed the multiplex PCR reads using MiXCR and keeps one entry per CDR3 protein. The sample consists of about 500,000 distinct CDR3 sequences, over 13% of them appearing once. Sequencing was carried out using blood. These receptors were obtained from a woman in her late teens or twenties with Graves' hyperthyroidism.

The J gene is TRBJ1-1, the V gene TRBV11-2; D is unresolved. Germline lookup yields CDR1 SGHAT and CDR2 FQNNGV. This CDR3 contains 15 residues. The V end lost 0 bases, the J end lost 0 bases, and 8 bases lay between the germline ends. CDR3 sequence: CASSLDPSMNTEAFF. In DNA form, the CDR3 reads TGTGCCAGCAGCTTAGATCCTTCCATGAACACTGAAGCTTTCTTT.

There are many counts of this clonotype. V and J are TRBV6-2 or TRBV6-3 and TRBJ2-1; 9 bases line up with TRBD2. Germline loops: CDR1 MNHEY, CDR2 SVGEGT. The ends lost 6 bases at V and 3 bases at J; junction bases unmatched: 9. The CDR3 is 16 residues long. CDR3 nucleotides: TGTGCCAGCAGATCCAATAGCGGGAGTAACTACAATGAGCAGTTCTTC. Protein: CASRSNSGSNYNEQFF.

This chain uses TRBV4-1 with TRBJ2-1, with 14 bases lining up with TRBD2. CDR3 size: 20 residues. The trim removed 4 bases at V and 1 base at J, leaving 12 bases unmatched. CDR1 and CDR2 (germline): MGHRA, YSYEKL. The CDR3, as DNA: TGCGCCAGCAGCCTGGAACCGGGACTAGCGGGAGTCTTGTCCTACAATGAGCAGTTCTTC. The encoded protein is CASSLEPGLAGVLSYNEQFF.

A few counts support this clonotype. The chain joins TRBV10-3 to TRBJ2-2; 9 positions agree with TRBD1. The CDR3 extends over 16 amino acids. V lost 6 bases, J lost 3 bases, and 8 bases stayed unmatched. Germline values: CDR1 ENHRY, CDR2 SYGVKD. The CDR3 loop is CAISLTGGEYTGELFF. The CDR3 coding sequence is TGTGCCATCAGCCTAACAGGGGGCGAGTACACCGGGGAGCTGTTTTTT.

The J gene is TRBJ1-1, the V gene TRBV19, with D unresolved. Trimming removed 3 bases at V and 5 bases at J, with 10 bases between. CDR1 and CDR2 from the germline V gene are LNHDA and SQIVND (reference sequence). This CDR3 region has 13 residues. The CDR3 loop is CASSIQYRTEAFF. CDR3 DNA: TGTGCCAGTAGTATCCAGTATCGAACTGAAGCTTTCTTT.

This clonotype was recorded a few times. This chain links TRBV19 with TRBJ2-1, with D perhaps TRBD2 (5 bases). Trimming removed 3 bases from V and 6 bases from J, with 18 bases in between. The CDR3 is 16 residues long. Looked up from germline, CDR1 is LNHDA and CDR2 is SQIVND (reference sequence). The CDR3 protein is CASSILGLGPSNEQFF. The CDR3 DNA reads TGTGCCAGTAGTATCCTAGGACTCGGACCCTCCAATGAGCAGTTCTTC. The full variable domain, in which reference TRBV19 and TRBJ2-1 provide the parts outside the CDR3, is DGGITQSPKYLFRKEGQNVTLSCEQNLNHDAMYWYRQDPGQGLRLIYYSQIVNDFQKGDIAEGYSVSREKKESFPLTVTSAQKNPTAFYLCASSILGLGPSNEQFFGPGTRLTVL.

Comments on this clonotype: At one boundary the junction diverges from the germline segment, which might be a read error. The V call is TRBV12-3 or TRBV12-4, the J call TRBJ1-1; TRBD1 aligns across 10 bases. The CDR3 has 15 residues. The CDR3 spells CAISDRGPVNTEAFF. The CDR3 nucleotides are TGTGCCATCAGTGACAGGGGGCCGGTGAACACTGAAGCTTTCTTT.

The chain carries TRBV15 and TRBJ1-5; D may be TRBD1 (6 bases). This CDR3 comprises 15 residues. V lost 0 bases to trimming and J lost 4 bases, with 10 bases between them. Germline V CDR1 and CDR2: LNHNV, YYDKDF (reference sequence). The CDR3 DNA sequence: TGTGCCACCAGCAGAGAGGGGGCAAGAAATCAGCCCCAGCATTTT. It translates to CATSREGARNQPQHF. Filled out from reference TRBV15 and TRBJ1-5, the complete variable domain reads DAMVIQNPRYQVTQFGKPVTLSCSQTLNHNVMYWYQQKSSQAPKLLFHYYDKDFNNEADTPDNFQSRRPNTSFCFLDIRSPGLGDTAMYLCATSREGARNQPQHFGDGTRLSIL.

There are many counts of this clonotype. This CDR3 reads CASSPWTGGTQGTQYF. The CDR3 DNA reads as TGTGCCAGCAGCCCTTGGACAGGGGGCACGCAGGGTACGCAGTATTTT. The chain links TRBV12-3 or TRBV12-4 to TRBJ2-3; 11 positions match TRBD1. The CDR3 sequence is 16 residues long. V lost 6 bases and J lost 8; bases outside the gene matches: 13.

This clonotype was detected many times. This chain uses TRBV10-3 with TRBJ2-6, with D uncertain. V lost 7 bases and J lost 0, with 1 base in between. Germline V gene sequence: CDR1 ENHRY, CDR2 SYGVKD. This CDR3 has 12 amino acids. The CDR3 loop is CAITSGANVLTF. CDR3 nucleotides: TGTGCCATCACCTCTGGGGCCAACGTCCTGACTTTC.

This clonotype has a count of ten or more. CDR3 amino acids: CASSLTELNTEAFF. The CDR3 DNA reads TGTGCCAGCAGTTTGACGGAACTTAACACTGAAGCTTTCTTT. The J gene is TRBJ1-1, the V gene TRBV12-3 or TRBV12-4; D is uncertain. The CDR3 extends over 14 amino acids. Trimming took 3 bases from V and 2 from J, leaving 10 bases between them.